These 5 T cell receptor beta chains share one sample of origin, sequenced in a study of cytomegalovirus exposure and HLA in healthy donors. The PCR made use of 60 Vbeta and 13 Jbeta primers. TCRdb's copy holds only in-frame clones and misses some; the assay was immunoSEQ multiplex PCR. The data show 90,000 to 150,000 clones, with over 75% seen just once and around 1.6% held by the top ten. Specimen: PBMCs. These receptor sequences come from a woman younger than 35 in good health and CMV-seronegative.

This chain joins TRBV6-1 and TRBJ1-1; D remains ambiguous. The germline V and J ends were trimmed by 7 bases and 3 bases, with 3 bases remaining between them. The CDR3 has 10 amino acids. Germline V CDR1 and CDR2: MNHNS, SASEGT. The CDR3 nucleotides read TGTGCCAGCACGTACACTGAAGCTTTCTTT. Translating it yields CASTYTEAFF.

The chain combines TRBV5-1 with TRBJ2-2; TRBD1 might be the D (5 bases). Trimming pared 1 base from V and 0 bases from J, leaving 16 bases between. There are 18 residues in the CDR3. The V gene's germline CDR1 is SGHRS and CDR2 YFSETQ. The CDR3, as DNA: TGCGCCAGCAGCTTGAGTGGGGCGTCCCACCCGAACACCGGGGAGCTGTTTTTT. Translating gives CASSLSGASHPNTGELFF.

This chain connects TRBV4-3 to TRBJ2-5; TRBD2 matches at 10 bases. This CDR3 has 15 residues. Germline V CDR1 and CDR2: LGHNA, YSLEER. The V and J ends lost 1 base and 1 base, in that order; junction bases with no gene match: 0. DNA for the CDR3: TGCGCCAGCAGCCAAGGGACTAGCGGCCAAGAGACCCAGTACTTC. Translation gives CASSQGTSGQETQYF.

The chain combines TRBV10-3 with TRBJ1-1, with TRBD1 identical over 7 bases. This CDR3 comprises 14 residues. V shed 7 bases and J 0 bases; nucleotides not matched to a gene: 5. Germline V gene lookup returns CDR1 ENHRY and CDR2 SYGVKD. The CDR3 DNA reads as TGTGCCATCACCGCGACAGGGATGAACACTGAAGCTTTCTTT. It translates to CAITATGMNTEAFF.

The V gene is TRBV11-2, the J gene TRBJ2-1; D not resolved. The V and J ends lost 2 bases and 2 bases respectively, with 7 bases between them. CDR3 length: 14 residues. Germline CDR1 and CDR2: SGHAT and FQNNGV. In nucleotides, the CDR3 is TGTGCCAGCAGCTTACAGGTAGCCTACAATGAGCAGTTCTTC. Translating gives CASSLQVAYNEQFF.